What follows is one T cell receptor beta chain and its context. Its target is unknown. At one end, the junction sequence differs from germline, possibly due to a read error. The data originate from a study of post-analysis software for immune sequencing data. For the study at large: Several disease courses (relapsing-remitting, secondary progressive and progressive-relapsing) of multiple sclerosis were included.

Study-level results: Five or six TRBV segments appeared more often in patients than in controls, and TRBV5-6, TRBV5-1 and TRBV20-1 were among these. Strong same-batch co-clustering of samples appeared with F measure clustering. Normalized Chao1 diversity was significantly lower in multiple sclerosis patients than in controls.

CDR3 length equals 16 residues. Germline values: CDR1 SGHTA, CDR2 FQGNSA. Prepared libraries of TCR beta cDNA carried unique molecular identifiers. Around 500,000 cDNA molecules were obtained per 1 to 10 million input T cells. Via MiXCR, TCRdb re-called the PCR reads, giving one row per CDR3 protein. The top ten clones hold about 7.6% of a sample with 350,000 to 450,000 distinct CDR3 sequences, over 30% of them seen once. The sequencing input was blood. The chain carries TRBV7-2 and TRBJ2-3, with 9 positions matching TRBD1. The receptor was derived from a girl aged 2-10 years with multiple sclerosis. DNA of the CDR3: TGTGCCAGCAGCCACCCCCGGGACAGGGACACAGGTACGCAGTATTTT. Its translation: CASSHPRDRDTGTQYF.